This entry describes one TCR beta chain. The data stem from a study of OX40 agonist ivuxolimab in advanced cancers. If patients had autoimmune disease history or systemic immunosuppression, they were excluded. The method was immunoSEQ multiplex PCR; TCRdb's version includes in-frame clones alone and lacks a portion of them. The sample lists tens of thousands of clones, approximately 86% occurring once. In germline, CDR1 is SGHVS, CDR2 FNYEAQ. This CDR3 is built from 15 residues. Trimming pared 5 bases from V and 7 bases from J, leaving 21 bases between. The specimen comprised CD4+ or CD8+ T cells sorted from blood, sampled in a trial of the OX40 agonist ivuxolimab. The TCR sequence derives from an adult with an advanced solid tumor such as melanoma, head and neck, liver or kidney cancer. The genes are TRBV7-6 and TRBJ2-7; D might be TRBD1 (6 bases). The CDR3 sequence: CASSPQAQGQGEQYF. DNA for the CDR3: TGTGCCAGCAGCCCGCAAGCGCAGGGGCAGGGGGAGCAGTACTTC.